Presented here are 24 T cell receptor beta chains from one specimen sequenced in a study of cytomegalovirus exposure and HLA in healthy donors. The method was immunoSEQ multiplex PCR; TCRdb's version includes in-frame clones alone and lacks a portion of them. The sample lists 50,000 to 65,000 clones, 95% to 97% seen once, with roughly 1% in the top ten. What was sequenced was PBMCs. The receptors derive from a woman aged 18-29 years in good health and CMV-seronegative.

The V and J genes are TRBV6-4 and TRBJ2-3; D might be TRBD1 (5 bases). The V gene lost 2 bases and the J gene lost 1 base, with 7 bases spanning the gap. Germline V gives CDR1 MRHNA, CDR2 SNTAGT. CDR3 length: 14 residues. CDR3 in amino acids: CASSDQGGTDTQYF. The CDR3, as DNA: TGTGCCAGCAGTGACCAGGGTGGCACAGATACGCAGTATTTT.

The rearrangement links TRBV4-3 to TRBJ1-2; no clear D. Germline V gene sequence: CDR1 LGHNA, CDR2 YSLEER. V was clipped by 0 bases and J by 2 bases, with 10 bases between them. This CDR3 contains 15 residues. This CDR3 reads CASSQDPAGNYGYTF. The CDR3 DNA sequence: TGCGCCAGCAGCCAAGATCCCGCAGGAAACTATGGCTACACCTTC.

V usage is TRBV4-1 and J usage is TRBJ1-1; 12 nucleotides line up with TRBD1. Trimming removed 7 bases from V and 7 bases from J; junction bases left unmatched: 10. The CDR3 loop spans 15 amino acids. The germline V gene encodes CDR1 MGHRA and CDR2 YSYEKL. CDR3 sequence: CASTVRGQGAGEAFF. CDR3 DNA: TGCGCCAGCACAGTCAGGGGACAGGGGGCAGGTGAAGCTTTCTTT.

The V call is TRBV9, the J call TRBJ2-3; possible D gene TRBD2, 6 bases. The CDR3 has 16 amino acids. Trimming left V 0 bases short and J 5 bases short, with 16 bases between. Germline V gene lookup returns CDR1 SGDLS and CDR2 YYNGEE. As DNA, the CDR3 is TGTGCCAGCAGCGTAGGCGTGGCTAGCGCTCTAGATACGCAGTATTTT. As protein: CASSVGVASALDTQYF.

In regard to this clone: The identical CDR3 is also encoded by other nucleotide sequences in the sample. The V and J genes are TRBV27 and TRBJ2-1; 9 bases are a match to TRBD2. The germline gives CDR1 MNHEY, CDR2 SMNVEV (reference sequence). The CDR3 is 16 residues long. With 2 bases clipped from V and 9 bases from J, the junction kept 11 bases outside the gene matches. The DNA for the CDR3 is TGTGCCAGCAGTTTACCACTGGCGGGAGGGCCTGTTGAGCAGTTCTTC. Amino acids: CASSLPLAGGPVEQFF.

This clone was seen just once. The V call is TRBV19, the J call TRBJ2-1; D perhaps matches TRBD2 (7 bases). The CDR3 runs to 16 residues. The V and J ends lost 3 bases and 5 bases respectively, with 17 bases between them. Germline lookup yields CDR1 LNHDA and CDR2 SQIVND (reference sequence). The chain's CDR3 is CASSIGRERGDNEQFF. CDR3 in DNA: TGTGCCAGTAGTATCGGGCGGGAGAGGGGGGACAATGAGCAGTTCTTC.

The chain uses TRBV5-1 and TRBJ1-1; D is perhaps TRBD1 (5 bases). V was clipped by 1 base and J by 6 bases, with 13 bases between them. CDR1 is SGHRS and CDR2 is YFSETQ in the germline V gene. The CDR3 covers 14 residues. The chain's CDR3 is CASSLIQGGAEAFF. CDR3 nucleotides: TGCGCCAGCAGCTTGATTCAGGGAGGGGCTGAAGCTTTCTTT. The variable domain in full, completed from reference TRBV5-1 and TRBJ1-1, reads KAGVTQTPRYLIKTRGQQVTLSCSPISGHRSVSWYQQTPGQGLQFLFEYFSETQRNKGNFPGRFSGRQFSNSRSEMNVSTLELGDSALYLCASSLIQGGAEAFFGQGTRLTVV.

The V gene is TRBV15, the J gene TRBJ1-4; no definite D call. The V and J ends lost 6 bases and 7 bases respectively, with 9 bases between them. Germline CDR1 LNHNV, CDR2 YYDKDF (reference sequence). The CDR3 loop spans 12 amino acids. In DNA form, the CDR3 reads TGTGCCACCAGACGCCCGGGTGAAAAACTGTTTTTT. Its protein product is CATRRPGEKLFF.

The V gene is TRBV7-2, the J gene TRBJ2-5; TRBD2 is a possible D gene (5 bases). There are 13 residues in the CDR3. V lost 5 bases to trimming and J lost 1 base, with 8 bases between them. Germline V gene data show CDR1 as SGHTA and CDR2 as FQGNSA. The chain's CDR3 is CASSPRGQETQYF. In nucleotides, the CDR3 is TGTGCCAGCAGCCCCCGGGGCCAAGAGACCCAGTACTTC.

In its sample, this clone was seen once. This chain joins TRBV10-1 and TRBJ1-5, with no clear D. The CDR3 has 16 amino acids. V lost 3 bases and J 0 bases, leaving 12 bases between the germline ends. Germline CDR1 is WNHNN and CDR2 is SYGVQD (reference sequence). The CDR3 here is CASSDLTAYSNQPQHF. The DNA of the CDR3 is TGCGCCAGCAGTGACCTCACAGCATATAGCAATCAGCCCCAGCATTTT.

This chain's CDR3 is CASRGTGDTGELFF. The CDR3 nucleotides read TGTGCCAGCAGGGGGACAGGGGACACCGGGGAGCTGTTTTTT. V and J are TRBV21-1 and TRBJ2-2; the D call in the table, TRBD1, was not verified against the DNA. TRBV21-1 is described as a pseudogene. The CDR3 runs to 14 residues.

Concerning this clone: Sequence at one end of the junction differs from germline and may be a read error. V is TRBV7-6 and J is TRBJ2-5; 14 nucleotides match TRBD2. The length of the CDR3 is 18 residues. CDR1 and CDR2 from the germline V gene are SGHVS and FNYEAQ. The CDR3 spells CGSSLGTSGSRLKETQYF. Here the CDR3 DNA reads TGTGGCAGCAGCTTAGGGACTAGCGGGAGCCGGCTGAAAGAGACCCAGTACTTC.

The gene calls are TRBV28 and TRBJ2-7; 10 nucleotides line up with TRBD1. With V trimmed by 6 bases and J by 1 base, 6 bases remained unmatched. CDR1 and CDR2 (germline): MDHEN, SYDVKM. The CDR3 loop spans 15 amino acids. Here the CDR3 DNA reads TGTGCCAGCAGCACGGGGGGACAGGGGTCCTACGAGCAGTACTTC. Amino acid sequence: CASSTGGQGSYEQYF.

This clone was observed a few times. The sample holds other DNA sequences that translate to the same CDR3. The chain carries TRBV30 and TRBJ2-2, with D tentatively TRBD1 (6 bases). The CDR3 totals 16 residues. The V end lost 3 bases, the J end lost 3 bases, and 17 bases lay between the germline ends. The germline V gene encodes CDR1 GTSNPN and CDR2 SVGIG (reference sequence). The CDR3 spells CAWSPHRAPYTGELFF. As DNA, the CDR3 is TGTGCCTGGAGCCCTCACAGGGCCCCGTACACCGGGGAGCTGTTTTTT.

This chain links TRBV4-1 with TRBJ2-1; no clear D gene. Trimming pared 0 bases from V and 6 bases from J, leaving 12 bases between. This CDR3 is 15 amino acids long. Germline values: CDR1 MGHRA, CDR2 YSYEKL. The CDR3 spells CASSQDGPPRNEQFF. CDR3 DNA: TGCGCCAGCAGCCAAGATGGGCCCCCCCGCAATGAGCAGTTCTTC.

The table lists this clone with a count of one. The chain is built from TRBV6-1 and TRBJ2-5; 7 positions match TRBD1. Matching the DNA end better, TRBJ2-7 makes the J call doubtful. Germline-derived CDR1 and CDR2 are MNHNS and SASEGT. The CDR3 is 14 amino acids. This CDR3 is CASSVDREPHEQYF. The CDR3 DNA reads TGTGCCAGCAGTGTAGACAGGGAACCCCACGAGCAGTACTTC.

This clone has only one observation. The gene calls are TRBV7-3 and TRBJ2-7; D is unclear. The V gene lost 5 bases and the J gene lost 6 bases, with 23 bases spanning the gap. CDR1 is SGHTA and CDR2 is FQGTGA in the germline V gene. The CDR3 length is 16 residues. The CDR3 loop reads CASSPSGPGRSGEQYF. CDR3 DNA: TGTGCCAGCAGCCCCTCTGGCCCAGGAAGGTCAGGCGAGCAGTACTTC.

In the case of this clone: One end of the junction is discordant with germline, which a read error may explain. V gene TRBV7-7 combines with J gene TRBJ2-1, with 16 bases aligning to TRBD2. Germline V gene data show CDR1 as SSHAT and CDR2 as FNYEAQ (reference sequence). The CDR3 sequence is 20 residues long. The CDR3 protein is CASSFGVGTSGGETYNEQFF. The CDR3 coding sequence is TGTGCTAGCAGCTTTGGGGTGGGGACTAGCGGGGGGGAAACTTACAATGAGCAGTTCTTC.

V gene TRBV5-1 combines with J gene TRBJ2-2; 10 positions match TRBD1. This CDR3 has 15 residues. V dropped 4 bases and J dropped 4; count of bases not matched to a gene: 4. Germline CDR1 SGHRS, CDR2 YFSETQ. The CDR3 region is CASSPGQGGTGELFF. The CDR3 DNA sequence: TGCGCCAGCAGCCCCGGACAGGGGGGCACCGGGGAGCTGTTTTTT.

V gene TRBV11-1 combines with J gene TRBJ2-1; 7 bases map to TRBD1. CDR1 SGHAT and CDR2 FQDESV come from the germline V gene (reference sequence). The CDR3 loop spans 17 amino acids. Trimming removed 5 bases from V and 9 bases from J; junction bases left unmatched: 19. In DNA, the CDR3 is TGTGCCAGCAGCGCCCTCATAACCGGGACAGCCTCCTTTGAGCAGTTCTTC. This translates into CASSALITGTASFEQFF.

The chain links TRBV27 to TRBJ2-3, with 7 bases aligning to TRBD1. CDR3 size: 14 residues. CDR1 is MNHEY, CDR2 SMNVEV, per germline (reference sequence). V lost 6 bases, J lost 0 bases, and 3 bases stayed unmatched. The CDR3 DNA reads TGTGCCAGCAGCGACAGGGAAAGCACAGATACGCAGTATTTT. It translates to CASSDRESTDTQYF.

V is TRBV6-1 and J is TRBJ1-1, with 12 bases lining up with TRBD1. The V segment lost 0 bases and the J segment 1 base; nucleotides outside the gene matches: 9. The CDR3 is 19 amino acids. The V gene's germline CDR1 is MNHNS and CDR2 SASEGT. CDR3 DNA: TGTGCCAGCAGTGAAGCCCCCCGGGACAGGGGGCGAGGGAACACTGAAGCTTTCTTT. This encodes CASSEAPRDRGRGNTEAFF.

The chain links TRBV6-6 to TRBJ2-2; TRBD1 agrees at 8 bases. The trim removed 7 bases at V and 3 bases at J, leaving 10 bases unmatched. The CDR3 contains 16 residues. The germline V gene has CDR1 MNHNY and CDR2 SVGAGI (reference sequence). CDR3 coding DNA: TGTGCCAGCAACCCGGACAGGGATGGTTACACCGGGGAGCTGTTTTTT. It translates to CASNPDRDGYTGELFF.

J is TRBJ1-4 and V is TRBV5-6; 8 bases are shared with TRBD1. Germline lookup yields CDR1 SGHDT and CDR2 YYEEEE. This CDR3 is built from 15 residues. Trimming at V came to 0 bases and at J to 8 bases, leaving 6 bases not matched to a gene. The CDR3, as DNA: TGTGCCAGCAGCTTGGTCGGGACAGGCAAAGAAAAACTGTTTTTT. Translated, it gives CASSLVGTGKEKLFF.